This is a list of T cell receptor beta chains from one sample in a study of T cells in Graves' hyperthyroidism and ophthalmopathy. Each CDR3 protein gets one entry after TCRdb re-called the multiplex PCR reads with MiXCR. The data contain approximately 520,000 distinct CDR3 sequences, roughly 25% of them singletons. Sequenced: blood. These receptor sequences come from a woman between 25 and 40 years old with Graves' ophthalmopathy. Each CDR3 is given with its conserved first and last residue. A D gene is named only where the DNA matches it firmly. Part of the rows lack a size; the others show once, few, many or a class for expanded clones.

cdr3_nt: TGTGCCAGCTCACCAATCGGAAGGCAGGGGACCTATGGCTACACCTTC; cdr3_aa: CASSPIGRQGTYGYTF; clone_size: many; v_call: TRBV18; j_call: TRBJ1-2; d_call: -
cdr3_nt: TGCAGCGTTGAAGTGGGACAGGGTAGATACGAGCAGTACTTC; cdr3_aa: CSVEVGQGRYEQYF; clone_size: -; v_call: TRBV29-1; j_call: TRBJ2-7; d_call: TRBD1
cdr3_nt: TGTGCCACCTGTCCCAGGGGGGGCTATGGCTACACCTTC; cdr3_aa: CATCPRGGYGYTF; clone_size: -; v_call: TRBV27; j_call: TRBJ1-2; d_call: TRBD1
cdr3_nt: TGTGCCGCCCGGGACGGGAATCAGCCCCAGCATTTT; cdr3_aa: CAARDGNQPQHF; clone_size: -; v_call: TRBV6-1; j_call: TRBJ1-5; d_call: -
cdr3_nt: TGCAGTGCTACGGGACAGCTGAATCTCGGAGGCTACACCTTC; cdr3_aa: CSATGQLNLGGYTF; clone_size: few; v_call: TRBV20-1; j_call: TRBJ1-2; d_call: TRBD1
cdr3_nt: TGCAGTGCGCTCGCCGACTACGCGGGGGGCGAGCAGTACTTC; cdr3_aa: CSALADYAGGEQYF; clone_size: many; v_call: TRBV20-1; j_call: TRBJ2-7; d_call: TRBD2
cdr3_nt: TGTGCCAGTAGTGCGCCAGGGGCAAATCAGCCCCAGCATTTT; cdr3_aa: CASSAPGANQPQHF; clone_size: -; v_call: TRBV19; j_call: TRBJ1-5; d_call: -
cdr3_nt: TGTGCCAGCAGTTTACGTTACTCTGGAAACACCATATATTTT; cdr3_aa: CASSLRYSGNTIYF; clone_size: many; v_call: TRBV27; j_call: TRBJ1-3; d_call: -
cdr3_nt: TGTGCCAGCAGTTTGGGCGCGACAGGCGGGCAGTACTTC; cdr3_aa: CASSLGATGGQYF; clone_size: many; v_call: TRBV12-3/TRBV12-4; j_call: TRBJ2-7; d_call: -
cdr3_nt: TGCAGTGCTCGGGGCCGAAGCAGCAATCAGCCCCAGCATTTT; cdr3_aa: CSARGRSSNQPQHF; clone_size: many; v_call: TRBV20-1; j_call: TRBJ1-5; d_call: -
cdr3_nt: TGTGCCAGCAGTCTTAGCGGGGGGGTATCCTACGAGCAGTACTTC; cdr3_aa: CASSLSGGVSYEQYF; clone_size: -; v_call: TRBV12-3/TRBV12-4; j_call: TRBJ2-7; d_call: TRBD2
cdr3_nt: TGCAGTGCTAGAGATTTTGATTTGGCCGGGAGGGCCGGAAAAAACATTCAGTACTTC; cdr3_aa: CSARDFDLAGRAGKNIQYF; clone_size: -; v_call: TRBV20-1; j_call: TRBJ2-4; d_call: TRBD2
cdr3_nt: TGTGCCAGCAGCTTCCAGGGGCACAATCAGCCCCAGCATTTT; cdr3_aa: CASSFQGHNQPQHF; clone_size: many; v_call: TRBV11-2; j_call: TRBJ1-5; d_call: -
cdr3_nt: TGTGCCAGCAGTTACTCGCCCGGGCGCACTGAAGCTTTCTTT; cdr3_aa: CASSYSPGRTEAFF; clone_size: -; v_call: TRBV6-2/TRBV6-3; j_call: TRBJ1-1; d_call: -
cdr3_nt: TGTGCCAGTACCATTTCCTACGAGCAGTACTTC; cdr3_aa: CASTISYEQYF; clone_size: many; v_call: TRBV2; j_call: TRBJ2-7; d_call: -
cdr3_nt: TGTGCCAGCAGCTTCGGGGCGGGGTACCAAGAGACCCAGTACTTC; cdr3_aa: CASSFGAGYQETQYF; clone_size: few; v_call: TRBV7-9; j_call: TRBJ2-5; d_call: -
cdr3_nt: TGTGCCAGCAGTGAAGCGGCCGGGCCCCAAGAGACCCAGTACTTC; cdr3_aa: CASSEAAGPQETQYF; clone_size: many; v_call: TRBV2; j_call: TRBJ2-5; d_call: -
cdr3_nt: TGCAGTGCTGCGGGACAGGGACGAGCTGAAGCTTTCTTT; cdr3_aa: CSAAGQGRAEAFF; clone_size: -; v_call: TRBV20-1; j_call: TRBJ1-1; d_call: TRBD1
cdr3_nt: TGTGCCAGCAGTAGAACCGGGACATCGAACACTGAAGCTTTCTTT; cdr3_aa: CASSRTGTSNTEAFF; clone_size: many; v_call: TRBV6-1; j_call: TRBJ1-1; d_call: -
cdr3_nt: TGTGCCAGCAGCGATATCGGGGCAGGGAACACTGAAGCTTTCTTT; cdr3_aa: CASSDIGAGNTEAFF; clone_size: many; v_call: TRBV11-2; j_call: TRBJ1-1; d_call: -
cdr3_nt: TGTGCCAGCAGTGATTATAGAACGGACCAAGAGACCCAGTACTTC; cdr3_aa: CASSDYRTDQETQYF; clone_size: many; v_call: TRBV6-1; j_call: TRBJ2-5; d_call: -
cdr3_nt: TGTGCCAGCAGTTTAGGGACAGGGACCCTCTCCTACGAGCAGTACTTC; cdr3_aa: CASSLGTGTLSYEQYF; clone_size: -; v_call: TRBV27; j_call: TRBJ2-7; d_call: TRBD1
cdr3_nt: TGTGCCAGCAGGGAACAGACAAGTGAAGCTTTCTTT; cdr3_aa: CASREQTSEAFF; clone_size: few; v_call: TRBV2; j_call: TRBJ1-1; d_call: -
cdr3_nt: TGTGCCAGCAGCTTAGTACAGGGACTAAACGGCTACACCTTC; cdr3_aa: CASSLVQGLNGYTF; clone_size: many; v_call: TRBV7-9; j_call: TRBJ1-2; d_call: -
cdr3_nt: TGTGCCAGCAGCCCGTGGACAGGGGCGGTGTGGACTGAAGCTTTCTTT; cdr3_aa: CASSPWTGAVWTEAFF; clone_size: -; v_call: TRBV5-5; j_call: TRBJ1-1; d_call: TRBD1
cdr3_nt: TGCAGTATCTTGGGGGAGAACACTGAAGCTTTCTTT; cdr3_aa: CSILGENTEAFF; clone_size: -; v_call: TRBV20-1; j_call: TRBJ1-1; d_call: -
cdr3_nt: TGTGCCAGCTCACCACAATCCGTCGGGACAGGGAACGGCTACACCTTC; cdr3_aa: CASSPQSVGTGNGYTF; clone_size: many; v_call: TRBV18; j_call: TRBJ1-2; d_call: TRBD1
cdr3_nt: TGTGCCAGCACTCAGGACAGGGAGGGAAGCTACGAGCAGTACTTC; cdr3_aa: CASTQDREGSYEQYF; clone_size: many; v_call: TRBV2; j_call: TRBJ2-7; d_call: -
cdr3_nt: TGTGCCAGCAGTTATGGGACGTCCTATGGCTACACCTTC; cdr3_aa: CASSYGTSYGYTF; clone_size: -; v_call: TRBV12-3/TRBV12-4; j_call: TRBJ1-2; d_call: -
cdr3_nt: TGTGCCAGCAGTGAACTAGCGGGGGTGAACTACGAGCAGTACTTC; cdr3_aa: CASSELAGVNYEQYF; clone_size: many; v_call: TRBV2; j_call: TRBJ2-7; d_call: TRBD2
cdr3_nt: TGTGCCAGCAGCTTAAATAACCGAGAGACCCAGTACTTC; cdr3_aa: CASSLNNRETQYF; clone_size: many; v_call: TRBV7-3; j_call: TRBJ2-5; d_call: -
cdr3_nt: TGTGCCAGCAGCCAAGATCTTAACTATGGCTACACCTTC; cdr3_aa: CASSQDLNYGYTF; clone_size: -; v_call: TRBV4-2; j_call: TRBJ1-2; d_call: -
cdr3_nt: TGTGCCAGCAGCGTACACCTACAAAGCACTGAAGCTTTCTTT; cdr3_aa: CASSVHLQSTEAFF; clone_size: many; v_call: TRBV7-8; j_call: TRBJ1-1; d_call: -
cdr3_nt: TGTGCCAGCAGCTTCCTTACGAGCTCCTATAATTCACCCCTCCACTTT; cdr3_aa: CASSFLTSSYNSPLHF; clone_size: few; v_call: TRBV7-8; j_call: TRBJ1-6; d_call: -
cdr3_nt: TGCAGCGTTGAAGATTTCGACAGCTATGGCTACACCTTC; cdr3_aa: CSVEDFDSYGYTF; clone_size: many; v_call: TRBV29-1; j_call: TRBJ1-2; d_call: -
cdr3_nt: TGCAGCGTTGAGGCGGGGCTTTCCTACGAGCAGTACTTC; cdr3_aa: CSVEAGLSYEQYF; clone_size: many; v_call: TRBV29-1; j_call: TRBJ2-7; d_call: -
cdr3_nt: TGTGCCAGCAGCTTAACCGGACGGATACCGAACACTGAAGCCTTCTTT; cdr3_aa: CASSLTGRIPNTEAFF; clone_size: -; v_call: TRBV13; j_call: TRBJ1-1; d_call: -
cdr3_nt: TGTGCCAGCAGTGAAGAGTCGGGGGCCGGGGAGCTGTTTTTT; cdr3_aa: CASSEESGAGELFF; clone_size: many; v_call: TRBV2; j_call: TRBJ2-2; d_call: -
cdr3_nt: TGTGCCAGCCATACAGGGGATTCGTACACCGGGGAGCTGTTTTTT; cdr3_aa: CASHTGDSYTGELFF; clone_size: few; v_call: TRBV6-1; j_call: TRBJ2-2; d_call: TRBD1